The 4 T cell receptor beta chains reported below all come from one sample, sequenced in a study of STAT5B mutations in CD4+ large granular lymphocyte leukemia. Only in-frame clones appear in the TCRdb table, and some are missing; sequencing was by immunoSEQ multiplex PCR. The sample includes about 33,000 clones, about four fifths of them seen just once. Sequencing was performed on CD4+ T cells from blood buffy coats. The receptors originated from a human donor in good health.

V gene TRBV11-2 combines with J gene TRBJ2-1; no definite D call. Germline CDR1 reads SGHAT; CDR2 reads FQNNGV. Trimming cost V 4 bases and J 4 bases, with 11 bases left between them. This CDR3 contains 14 residues. CDR3 in amino acids: CASSSSGPYNEQFF. In DNA form, the CDR3 reads TGTGCCAGCAGCTCCTCAGGACCATACAATGAGCAGTTCTTC.

The chain is built from TRBV27 and TRBJ1-1; TRBD1 aligns across 7 bases. With V trimmed by 6 bases and J by 9 bases, 4 bases remained unmatched. Per the germline V gene, CDR1 is MNHEY and CDR2 is SMNVEV (reference sequence). This CDR3 has 11 residues. The CDR3, as DNA: TGTGCCAGCAGACAGGGGCGGAAAGCTTTCTTT. Translation: CASRQGRKAFF.

This chain connects TRBV11-2 to TRBJ2-1; possibly TRBD2 for D (6 bases). V was clipped by 5 bases and J by 7 bases, with 15 bases between them. The germline V gene encodes CDR1 SGHAT and CDR2 FQNNGV. The CDR3 is made up of 14 amino acids. The CDR3 DNA reads as TGTGCCAGCAGCCCGAGGGCGGGACGGAATGAGCAGTTCTTC. Translating gives CASSPRAGRNEQFF.

The chain employs TRBV7-3 and TRBJ2-3; D not resolved. This CDR3 has 15 residues. The germline CDR1 and CDR2 sequences are SGHTA and FQGTGA. Trimming left V 0 bases short and J 3 bases short, with 10 bases between. CDR3 loop: CASSLTSEETDTQYF. The CDR3 DNA reads TGTGCCAGCAGCTTAACGAGCGAGGAAACAGATACGCAGTATTTT.